This T cell receptor (beta chain) originates from a study of T cell repertoires in cytomegalovirus infection. About the study: Indicated by public TCR beta signatures were CMV infection and matching HLA type. Study results and caveats: Based on cumulative public TCR beta family frequency, carriers of CMV plus the relevant HLA were identified. Dominant in the ex vivo response were TCR beta clonotypes restricted by HLA-C and specific for CMV.

In its sample, this clonotype was seen many times. Its antigen remains unknown. From the reads, TCRdb called clonotypes with MiXCR, one entry per CDR3 protein. The data show 200,000 to 300,000 distinct CDR3 sequences, roughly an eighth seen once. Germline V CDR1 and CDR2: SGHVS, FQNEAQ. V was cut by 1 base and J by 2 bases, with 8 bases left in between. CDR3 length: 14 amino acids. This receptor was identified in a human donor in good health (CMV status not recorded). Some clones in this sample may be carry-over from other donors' samples. The sample taken for sequencing was PBMCs. The rearrangement uses TRBV7-8 and TRBJ1-2, with a possible D match to TRBD1 (5 bases). For the CDR3, the DNA is TGTGCCAGCAGCTTAGGACAGAAAAACTATGGCTACACCTTC. Translation: CASSLGQKNYGYTF.